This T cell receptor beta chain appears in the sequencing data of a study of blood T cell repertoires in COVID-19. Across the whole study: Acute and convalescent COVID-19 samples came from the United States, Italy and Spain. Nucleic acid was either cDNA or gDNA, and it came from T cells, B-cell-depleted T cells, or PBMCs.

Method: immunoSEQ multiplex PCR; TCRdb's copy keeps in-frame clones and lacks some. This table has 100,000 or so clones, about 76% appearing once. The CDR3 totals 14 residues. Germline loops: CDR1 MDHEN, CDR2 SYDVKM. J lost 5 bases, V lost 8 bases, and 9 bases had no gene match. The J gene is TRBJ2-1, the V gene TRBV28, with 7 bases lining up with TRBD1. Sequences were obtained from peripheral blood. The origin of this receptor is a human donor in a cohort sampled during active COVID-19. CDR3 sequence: CASRRQGSDNEQFF. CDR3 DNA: TGTGCCAGCCGACGACAGGGCTCGGACAATGAGCAGTTCTTC.